This T cell receptor beta chain was profiled in a study of blood T cells in healthy people across ages. Broader study findings: Comparison with aged donors showed that long-lived donors had more naive CD4+ cells and higher diversity.

The length of the CDR3 is 16 residues. Germline CDR1 is SGHRS and CDR2 is YFSETQ. Trimming cost V 0 bases and J 11 bases, with 23 bases left between them. Note on this clonotype: The antigen is not known.

A second PCR of 7 to 11 cycles used a sample-barcoded 5' primer and a J-beta primer mix. TCRdb re-called the 5' RACE reads with MiXCR, one entry per CDR3 protein. The data show about 1,400,000 distinct CDR3 sequences, with approximately 38% seen just once and roughly 7.9% held by the top ten. Sequences were obtained from blood. The rearrangement links TRBV5-1 to TRBJ2-5; maybe TRBD2 (5 bases). This receptor was taken from a woman in her late teens or twenties in good health. CDR3 amino acids: CASSLDGSSSYNEQYF. CDR3 nucleotide sequence: TGCGCCAGCAGCTTGGATGGGTCTAGCTCCTACAATGAGCAGTACTTC.